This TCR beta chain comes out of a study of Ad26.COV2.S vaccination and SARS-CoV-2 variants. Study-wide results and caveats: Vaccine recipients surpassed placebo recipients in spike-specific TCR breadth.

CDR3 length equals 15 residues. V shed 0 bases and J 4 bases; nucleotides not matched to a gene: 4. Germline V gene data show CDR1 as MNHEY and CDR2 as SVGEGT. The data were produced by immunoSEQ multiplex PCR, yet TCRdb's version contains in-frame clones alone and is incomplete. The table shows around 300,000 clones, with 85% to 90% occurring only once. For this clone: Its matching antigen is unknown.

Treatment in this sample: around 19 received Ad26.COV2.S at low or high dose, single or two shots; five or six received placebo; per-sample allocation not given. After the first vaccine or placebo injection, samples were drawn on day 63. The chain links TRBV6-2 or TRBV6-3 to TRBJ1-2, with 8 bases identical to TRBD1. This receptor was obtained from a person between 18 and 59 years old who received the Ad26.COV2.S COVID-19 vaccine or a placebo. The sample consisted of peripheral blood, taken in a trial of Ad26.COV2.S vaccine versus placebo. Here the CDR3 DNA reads TGTGCCAGCAGTTACTCCTCAGGGGGCGGCTATGGCTACACCTTC. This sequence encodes CASSYSSGGGYGYTF.